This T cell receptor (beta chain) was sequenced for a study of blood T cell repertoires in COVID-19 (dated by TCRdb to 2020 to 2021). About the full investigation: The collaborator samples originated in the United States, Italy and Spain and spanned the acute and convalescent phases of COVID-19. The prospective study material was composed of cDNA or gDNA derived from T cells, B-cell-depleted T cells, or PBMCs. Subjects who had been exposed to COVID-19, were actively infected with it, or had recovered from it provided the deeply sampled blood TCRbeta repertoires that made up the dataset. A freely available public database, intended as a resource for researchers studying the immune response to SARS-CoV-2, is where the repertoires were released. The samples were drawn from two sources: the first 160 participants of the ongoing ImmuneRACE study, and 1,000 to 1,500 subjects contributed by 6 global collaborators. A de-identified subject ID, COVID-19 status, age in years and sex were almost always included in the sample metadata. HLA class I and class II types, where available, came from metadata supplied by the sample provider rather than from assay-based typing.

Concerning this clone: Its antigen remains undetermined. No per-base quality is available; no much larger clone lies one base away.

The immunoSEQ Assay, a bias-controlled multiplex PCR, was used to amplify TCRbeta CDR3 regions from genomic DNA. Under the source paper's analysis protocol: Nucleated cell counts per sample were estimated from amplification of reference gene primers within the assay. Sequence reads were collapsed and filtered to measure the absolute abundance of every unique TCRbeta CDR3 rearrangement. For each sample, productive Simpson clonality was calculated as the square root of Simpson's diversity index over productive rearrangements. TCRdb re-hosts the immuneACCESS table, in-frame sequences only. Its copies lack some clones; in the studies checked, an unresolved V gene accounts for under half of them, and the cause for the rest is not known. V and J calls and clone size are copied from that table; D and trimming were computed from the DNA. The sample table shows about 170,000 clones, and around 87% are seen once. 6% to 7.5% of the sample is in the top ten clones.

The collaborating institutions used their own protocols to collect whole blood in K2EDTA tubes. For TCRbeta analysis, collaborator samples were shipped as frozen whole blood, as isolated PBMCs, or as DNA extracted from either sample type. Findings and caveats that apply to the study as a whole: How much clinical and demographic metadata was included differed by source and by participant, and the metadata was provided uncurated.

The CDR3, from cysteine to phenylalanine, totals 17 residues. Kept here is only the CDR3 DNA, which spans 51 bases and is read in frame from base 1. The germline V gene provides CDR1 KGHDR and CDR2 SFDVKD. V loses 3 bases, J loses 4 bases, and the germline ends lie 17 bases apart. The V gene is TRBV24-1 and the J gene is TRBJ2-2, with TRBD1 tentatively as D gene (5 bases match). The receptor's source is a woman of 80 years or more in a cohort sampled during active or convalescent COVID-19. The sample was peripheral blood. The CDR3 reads CATSDLGRQGPTGELFF. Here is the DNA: TGTGCCACCAGTGATCTAGGACGGCAGGGTCCCACCGGGGAGCTGTTTTTT.